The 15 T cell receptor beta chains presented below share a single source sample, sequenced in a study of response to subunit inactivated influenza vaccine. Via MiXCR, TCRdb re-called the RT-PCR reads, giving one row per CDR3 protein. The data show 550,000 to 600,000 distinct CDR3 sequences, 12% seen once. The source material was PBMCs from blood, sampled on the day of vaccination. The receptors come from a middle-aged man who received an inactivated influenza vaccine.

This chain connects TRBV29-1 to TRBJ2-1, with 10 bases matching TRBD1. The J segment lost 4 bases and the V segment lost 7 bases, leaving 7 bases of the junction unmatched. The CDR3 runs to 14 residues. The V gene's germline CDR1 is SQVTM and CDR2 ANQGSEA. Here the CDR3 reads CSAITGQGYNEQFF. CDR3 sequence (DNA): TGCAGCGCCATAACGGGACAGGGGTACAATGAGCAGTTCTTC.

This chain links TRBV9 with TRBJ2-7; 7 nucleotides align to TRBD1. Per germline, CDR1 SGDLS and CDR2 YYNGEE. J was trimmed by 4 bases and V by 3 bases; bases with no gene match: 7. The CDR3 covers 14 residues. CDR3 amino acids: CASSETGSPYEQYF. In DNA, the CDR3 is TGTGCCAGCAGCGAGACAGGGTCCCCATACGAGCAGTACTTC.

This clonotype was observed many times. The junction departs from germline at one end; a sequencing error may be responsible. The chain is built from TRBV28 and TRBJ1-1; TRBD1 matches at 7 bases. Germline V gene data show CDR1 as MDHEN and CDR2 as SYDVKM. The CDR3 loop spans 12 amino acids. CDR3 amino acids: CASLQGRGFVTF. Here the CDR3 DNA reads TGTGCCAGTCTGCAGGGCAGGGGGTTTGTTACCTTT.

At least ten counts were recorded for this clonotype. The CDR3 sequence is CASSFSQELGELFF. The DNA for the CDR3 is TGCGCCAGCAGCTTCTCACAGGAGCTCGGGGAGCTGTTTTTT. This rearrangement joins TRBV5-1 to TRBJ2-2, with D tentatively TRBD1 (5 bases). This CDR3 is built from 14 residues. Per germline, CDR1 SGHRS and CDR2 YFSETQ. V was pared by 2 bases and J by 7 bases, with 12 bases between.

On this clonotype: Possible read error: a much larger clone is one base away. The CDR3 DNA sequence: TGTGCCAGCCGGGACTACTCCTACGAGCAGTACTTC. It is translated as CASRDYSYEQYF. The rearrangement links TRBV25-1 to TRBJ2-7, with 7 bases fitting TRBD2. This CDR3 comprises 12 residues. Germline V CDR1 and CDR2: MGHDK, SYGVNS. J lost 0 bases, V lost 8 bases, and 1 base had no gene match.

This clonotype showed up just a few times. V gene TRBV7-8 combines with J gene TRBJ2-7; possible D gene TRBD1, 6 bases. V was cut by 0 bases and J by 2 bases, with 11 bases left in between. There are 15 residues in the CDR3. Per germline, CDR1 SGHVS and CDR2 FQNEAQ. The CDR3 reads CASSLAAGVAYEQYF. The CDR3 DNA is TGTGCCAGCAGCTTAGCCGCAGGGGTCGCCTACGAGCAGTACTTC.

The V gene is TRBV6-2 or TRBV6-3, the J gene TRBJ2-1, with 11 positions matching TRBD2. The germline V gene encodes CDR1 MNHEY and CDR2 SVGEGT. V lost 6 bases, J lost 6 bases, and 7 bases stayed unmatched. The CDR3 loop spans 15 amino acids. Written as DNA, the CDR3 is TGTGCCAGCAGCGGTAGCGGGAGGGCCGTCAATGAGCAGTTCTTC. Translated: CASSGSGRAVNEQFF.

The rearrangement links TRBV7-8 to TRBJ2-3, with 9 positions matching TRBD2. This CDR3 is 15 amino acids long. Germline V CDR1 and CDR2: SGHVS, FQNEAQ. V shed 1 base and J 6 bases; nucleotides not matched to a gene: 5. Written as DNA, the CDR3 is TGTGCCAGCAGCTTAGGCGGGGGGGCTCAGGATACGCAGTATTTT. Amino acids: CASSLGGGAQDTQYF.

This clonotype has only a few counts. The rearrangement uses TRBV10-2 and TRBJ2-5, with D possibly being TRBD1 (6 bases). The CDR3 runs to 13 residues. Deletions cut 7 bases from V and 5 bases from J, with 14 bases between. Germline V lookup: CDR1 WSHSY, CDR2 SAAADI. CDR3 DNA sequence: TGCGCCAGCAACCCAGGGGTTCTGGAGACCCAGTACTTC. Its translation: CASNPGVLETQYF.

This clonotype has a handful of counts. CDR3 sequence (DNA): TGCGCCAGCAGCCAAGAAACAGGGGCCACCAACTATGGCTACACCTTC. Translated: CASSQETGATNYGYTF. The chain uses TRBV4-1 and TRBJ1-2; TRBD1 matches at 7 bases. V lost 0 bases and J lost 2; bases outside the gene matches: 6. The germline V gene encodes CDR1 MGHRA and CDR2 YSYEKL. CDR3 size: 16 residues.

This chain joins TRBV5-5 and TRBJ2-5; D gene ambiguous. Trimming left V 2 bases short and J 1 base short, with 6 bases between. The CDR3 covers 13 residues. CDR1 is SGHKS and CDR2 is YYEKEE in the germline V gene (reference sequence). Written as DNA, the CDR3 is TGTGCCAGCAGCTTCGTCCCCCAAGAGACCCAGTACTTC. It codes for CASSFVPQETQYF. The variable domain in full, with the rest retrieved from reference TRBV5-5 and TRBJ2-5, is DAGVTQSPTHLIKTRGQQVTLRCSPISGHKSVSWYQQVLGQGPQFIFQYYEKEERGRGNFPDRFSARQFPNYSSELNVNALLLGDSALYLCASSFVPQETQYFGPGTRLLVL.

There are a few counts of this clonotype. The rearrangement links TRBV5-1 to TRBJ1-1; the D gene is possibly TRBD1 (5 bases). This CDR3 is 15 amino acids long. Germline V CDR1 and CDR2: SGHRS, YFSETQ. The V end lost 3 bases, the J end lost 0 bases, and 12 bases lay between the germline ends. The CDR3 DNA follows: TGCGCCAGCAGCTCCCCGACAGCCATGAACACTGAAGCTTTCTTT. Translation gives CASSSPTAMNTEAFF.

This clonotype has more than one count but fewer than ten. CDR3 in amino acids: CASSSPADPYNEQFF. The CDR3 coding sequence is TGTGCCAGCAGTAGCCCGGCGGACCCTTACAATGAGCAGTTCTTC. The J gene is TRBJ2-1, the V gene TRBV12-3 or TRBV12-4; no clear D. Trimming took off 5 bases at V and 4 bases at J, with 15 bases between the two ends. This CDR3 has 15 amino acids.

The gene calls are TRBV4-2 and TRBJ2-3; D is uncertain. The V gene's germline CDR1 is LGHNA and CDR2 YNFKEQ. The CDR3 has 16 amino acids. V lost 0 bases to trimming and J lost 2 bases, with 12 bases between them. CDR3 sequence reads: CASSQDLWHNTDTQYF. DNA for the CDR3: TGTGCCAGCAGCCAAGATCTGTGGCACAACACAGATACGCAGTATTTT.

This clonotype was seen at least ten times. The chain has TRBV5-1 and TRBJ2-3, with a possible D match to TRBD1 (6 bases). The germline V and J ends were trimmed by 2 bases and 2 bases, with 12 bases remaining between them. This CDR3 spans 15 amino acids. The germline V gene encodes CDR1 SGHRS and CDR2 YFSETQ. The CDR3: CASSLEDRTTDTQYF. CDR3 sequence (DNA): TGCGCCAGCAGCTTAGAGGACAGAACCACAGATACGCAGTATTTT.